This is a list of T cell receptor beta chains from one sample in a study of blood T cell repertoires in COVID-19. Method: immunoSEQ multiplex PCR; TCRdb's copy keeps in-frame clones and lacks some. The sample includes 100,000 to 150,000 clones, roughly three quarters of them seen just once. The sequencing sample was made of peripheral blood. The receptors here all came from a woman in her 70s with acute or convalescent COVID-19. CDR3s include the opening cysteine and the closing phenylalanine or tryptophan. A D gene is named only where the DNA matches it firmly. Where a row states a size, it is once, few, many or the class of an expanded clone; other rows omit it.

v_call	d_call	clone_size	j_call	cdr3_nt	cdr3_aa
TRBV9	TRBD2	.	TRBJ2-5	TGTGCCAGCAGCGTCGAACTAGCGGGAGGGCCGGAGACCCAGTACTTC	CASSVELAGGPETQYF
TRBV5-1	.	.	TRBJ2-5	TGCGCCAGCAGCTTGGATAGCCCAGGGGCAAGGGAGACCCAGTACTTC	CASSLDSPGARETQYF
TRBV19	TRBD1	few	TRBJ1-6	TGTGCCAGTAGAACTAACTCCGGGACAGGGATCAATTCACCCCTCCACTTT	CASRTNSGTGINSPLHF
TRBV3-1/TRBV3-2	.	once	TRBJ2-5	TGTGCCAGCAGCCGTCTAGGAGGAGAGACCCAGTACTTC	CASSRLGGETQYF
TRBV20-1	.	.	TRBJ1-5	TGCAGTGCTAGTCTCGTGGGAGGTGGTCAGCCCCAGCATTTT	CSASLVGGGQPQHF
TRBV11-3	TRBD1	many	TRBJ1-6	TGTGCCAGCAGCCCTACACGTCCGACAGGGACCCCCAATTCACCCCTCCACTTT	CASSPTRPTGTPNSPLHF
TRBV4-1	TRBD1	few	TRBJ2-1	TGCGCCAGCAGGCAAACGGACAGGGTAGCCTACAATGAGCAGTTCTTC	CASRQTDRVAYNEQFF
TRBV9	.	few	TRBJ2-3	TGTGCCAGCAGCGTAGCTTCTGGCGGGGTGGGAGATACGCAGTATTTT	CASSVASGGVGDTQYF
TRBV6-5	TRBD1	.	TRBJ2-7	TGTGCCAGCAGTTTGGGACAGGGGTTCTACGAGCAGTACTTC	CASSLGQGFYEQYF
TRBV19	TRBD1	.	TRBJ2-4	TGTGCCAGTAGTCTCCGGGACAGGGCCGCCAAAAACATTCAGTACTTC	CASSLRDRAAKNIQYF
TRBV7-9	.	.	TRBJ1-2	TGTGCCAGCAGCTTAGGATCGACGGGGGGCTACACCTTC	CASSLGSTGGYTF
TRBV19	.	.	TRBJ1-3	TGTGCCAGTAGTAGGAGGGACTGGAGCTCTGGAAACACCATATATTTT	CASSRRDWSSGNTIYF
TRBV19	.	many	TRBJ1-5	TGTGCCTCCAGGACAGGCAATCAGCCCCAGCATTTT	CASRTGNQPQHF
TRBV28	TRBD1	.	TRBJ1-5	TGTGCCAGCGGTCCCTACAGGGGGCACCAGCCCCAGCATTTT	CASGPYRGHQPQHF
TRBV2	.	many	TRBJ1-3	TGTGCCAGTAAACTAGAGAGCTCTGGAAACACCATATATTTT	CASKLESSGNTIYF
TRBV7-2	.	.	TRBJ1-2	TGTGCCAGCAGCTCCCGCGTTGGGGCGGATGGCTACACCTTC	CASSSRVGADGYTF
TRBV7-8	TRBD1	.	TRBJ1-3	TGTGCCAGCAGCTCTCAGGGGGTCCCTCTCTCTGGAAACACCATATATTTT	CASSSQGVPLSGNTIYF
TRBV28	.	.	TRBJ2-1	TGTGCCAGCAGTTCCCTACGTCGGGAGCAGTTCTTC	CASSSLRREQFF
TRBV7-8	.	few	TRBJ2-5	TGTGCCAGCAGGAGCCCGCTAGGGACCCAGTACTTC	CASRSPLGTQYF
TRBV24-1	TRBD2	.	TRBJ2-1	TGTGCCACCAGTGATGAACTAGCGGGAGGTCGCTCCTACAATGAGCAGTTCTTC	CATSDELAGGRSYNEQFF
TRBV3-1/TRBV3-2	TRBD1	.	TRBJ1-5	TGTGCCAGCAGCCGCGGGACAGGCGGCAATCAGCCCCAGCATTTT	CASSRGTGGNQPQHF
TRBV5-8	TRBD1	.	TRBJ2-7	TGTGCCAGCAGCTTAGGGCAGGGGGACTACGAGCAGTACTTC	CASSLGQGDYEQYF
TRBV23-1	.	.	TRBJ1-6	TGCGCCAGCAGTACGGGGGGGTTTAATTCACCCCTCCACTTT	CASSTGGFNSPLHF
TRBV6-1	.	once	TRBJ2-1	TGTGCCAGCAGTGAAGTCGGTGAGCAGTTCTTC	CASSEVGEQFF
TRBV6-4	TRBD2	once	TRBJ2-1	TGTGCCAGCAGCCTGACTAGCGGGAGCCACAATGAGCAGTTCTTC	CASSLTSGSHNEQFF
TRBV5-1	TRBD1	.	TRBJ1-1	TGCGCCAGCAGCTTGGAAACAGGGGTTGGGAACACTGAAGCTTTCTTT	CASSLETGVGNTEAFF
TRBV28	.	few	TRBJ1-1	TGTGCCAGCAGTCCTCTTCTTTTCTCTAACACTGAAGCTTTCTTT	CASSPLLFSNTEAFF
TRBV5-5	.	.	TRBJ1-2	TGTGCCAGCAGCGTCGGTCAGCGCTATGGCTACACCTTC	CASSVGQRYGYTF
TRBV25-1	.	.	TRBJ1-1	TGTGCCAGCAGCTCGCGAACTGAAGCTTTCTTT	CASSSRTEAFF
TRBV19	TRBD1	.	TRBJ1-5	TGTGCCAGTAGTATAGTTGCCGGCAGGGGGCTGAGTCAGCCCCAGCATTTT	CASSIVAGRGLSQPQHF
TRBV4-1	TRBD1	.	TRBJ2-3	TGCGCCAGCAGCCCCGGTGGACAGGGCAGGACAGATACGCAGTATTTT	CASSPGGQGRTDTQYF
TRBV9	TRBD1	.	TRBJ1-2	TGTGCCAGCAGCGACAGGGGGAACGGGGGCTACACCTTC	CASSDRGNGGYTF
TRBV6-2/TRBV6-3	TRBD1	.	TRBJ1-5	TGTGCCAGCAGCTCAGACAGGGGCCTAATCAATCAGCCCCAGCATTTT	CASSSDRGLINQPQHF
TRBV7-9	TRBD1	.	TRBJ2-1	TGTGCCAGCAGCTTACGAGGGACAGACTACAATGAGCAGTTCTTC	CASSLRGTDYNEQFF
TRBV28	TRBD1	.	TRBJ1-1	TGTGCCAGCAGAGGGACAGGGTGGACTGAAGCTTTCTTT	CASRGTGWTEAFF
TRBV6-5	.	.	TRBJ2-1	TGTGCCAGCAGTTACTCGATCAGCGATGAGCAGTTCTTC	CASSYSISDEQFF
TRBV18	TRBD1	few	TRBJ2-3	TGTGCCAGCTCACCACCGACAGGGGGCAGAGATACGCAGTATTTT	CASSPPTGGRDTQYF
TRBV18	.	.	TRBJ2-6	TGTGCCAGCTCACCACCATCGGGGTGGGGGGCCAACGTCCTGACTTTC	CASSPPSGWGANVLTF
TRBV5-1	.	few	TRBJ2-3	TGCGCCAGCAGCGCCGGGGCCAAAGCGGGTACGCAGTATTTT	CASSAGAKAGTQYF
TRBV6-5	TRBD2	.	TRBJ2-5	TGTGCCAGCAGTTACTCGGGAGGGGAGGAGACCCAGTACTTC	CASSYSGGEETQYF
TRBV28	.	.	TRBJ1-6	TGTGCCAGCAGGCCCTGGGGGGGGGATTCACCCCTCCACTTT	CASRPWGGDSPLHF
TRBV30	.	.	TRBJ1-2	TGTGCCTGGAGTGCCCAAACAGGGGGCTACACCTTC	CAWSAQTGGYTF
TRBV30	.	.	TRBJ2-5	TGTGCCTGGAGTGCTCACAGGCCAGAGACCCAGTACTTC	CAWSAHRPETQYF
TRBV6-2/TRBV6-3	.	.	TRBJ1-1	TGTGCCAGCAGTTACCCCTCGGGGTCCCCGAACACTGAAGCTTTCTTT	CASSYPSGSPNTEAFF
TRBV28	TRBD2	once	TRBJ2-2	TGTGCCAGCAGTTTATCCGGGGGGGGCACCGGGGAGCTGTTTTTT	CASSLSGGGTGELFF
TRBV19	TRBD1	.	TRBJ1-1	TGTGCCACCAATCAGGGGGCGAGGTCTGAAGCTTTCTTT	CATNQGARSEAFF
TRBV5-6	.	.	TRBJ2-5	TGTGCCAGCAGCTTCTCCTCGGAGACCCAGTACTTC	CASSFSSETQYF
TRBV28	.	.	TRBJ1-5	TGTGCCAGCAGACTAGAGTTTCAGCCCCAGCATTTT	CASRLEFQPQHF
TRBV19	TRBD1	.	TRBJ1-2	TGTGCCAGTAGGAGGGACAGGGGGAACGGGAACTATGGCTACACCTTC	CASRRDRGNGNYGYTF
TRBV28	.	.	TRBJ1-6	TGTGCCAGCAGTTTCGGGCAGGGGATGGGCCACTTT	CASSFGQGMGHF
TRBV5-1	TRBD2	.	TRBJ2-5	TGCGCCAGCAGCTTGGATTCGCGGGGGGGCCTATACTTC	CASSLDSRGGLYF
TRBV7-7	TRBD2	.	TRBJ2-2	TGTGCTAGCAGCTTTGGGGACTACAACACCGGGGAGCTGTTTTTT	CASSFGDYNTGELFF
TRBV4-3	TRBD1	.	TRBJ1-1	TGCGCCAGCAGCCAAAGGGACAGGTTCAACACTGAAGCTTTCTTT	CASSQRDRFNTEAFF
TRBV6-4	TRBD1	few	TRBJ1-4	TGTGCCAGCAGTGACCTAGGGGACAGACGAACTAATGAAAAACTGTTTTTT	CASSDLGDRRTNEKLFF
TRBV4-1	TRBD2	few	TRBJ2-7	TGCGCCAGCAGCCATTTCGGGCCGACTAGCGGGAGTTCCTACGAGCAGTACTTC	CASSHFGPTSGSSYEQYF